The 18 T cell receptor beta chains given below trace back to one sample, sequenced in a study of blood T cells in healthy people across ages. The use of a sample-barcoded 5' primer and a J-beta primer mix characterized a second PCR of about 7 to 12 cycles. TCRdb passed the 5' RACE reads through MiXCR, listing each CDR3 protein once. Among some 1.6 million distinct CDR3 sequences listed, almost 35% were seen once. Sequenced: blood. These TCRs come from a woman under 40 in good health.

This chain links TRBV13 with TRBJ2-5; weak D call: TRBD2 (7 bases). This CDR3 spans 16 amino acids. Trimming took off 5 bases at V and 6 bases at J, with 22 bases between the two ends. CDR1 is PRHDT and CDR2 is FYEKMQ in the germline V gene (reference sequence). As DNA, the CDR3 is TGTGCCAGCAGCCTAAGAGGGGGGGACGCCAGCCAGACCCAGTACTTC. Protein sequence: CASSLRGGDASQTQYF.

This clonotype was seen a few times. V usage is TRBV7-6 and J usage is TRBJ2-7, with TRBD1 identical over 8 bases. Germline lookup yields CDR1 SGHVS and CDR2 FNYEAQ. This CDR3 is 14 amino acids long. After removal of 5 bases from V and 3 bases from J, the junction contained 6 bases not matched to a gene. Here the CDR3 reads CASSPNGQGYEQYF. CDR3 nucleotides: TGTGCCAGCAGCCCAAACGGACAGGGCTACGAGCAGTACTTC. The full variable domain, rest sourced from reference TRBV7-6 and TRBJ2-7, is GAGVSQSPRYKVTKRGQDVALRCDPISGHVSLYWYRQALGQGPEFLTYFNYEAQQDKSGLPNDRFSAERPEGSISTLTIQRTEQRDSAMYRCASSPNGQGYEQYFGPGTRLTVT.

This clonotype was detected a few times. DNA for the CDR3: TGTGCCAGCCAAATGGGGGCGCAGGAGACCCAGTTCTTC. Its protein is CASQMGAQETQFF. The rearrangement links TRBV2 to TRBJ2-1; perhaps TRBD1 as D (6 bases). V was pared by 8 bases and J by 13 bases, with 21 bases between. Germline loops: CDR1 SNHLY, CDR2 FYNNEI. The CDR3 loop spans 13 amino acids.

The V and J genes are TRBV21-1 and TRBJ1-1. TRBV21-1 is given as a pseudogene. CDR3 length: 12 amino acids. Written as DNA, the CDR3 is TGTGCCAGCCAGCCCGGTGGCACTGAAGCTTTCTTT. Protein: CASQPGGTEAFF.

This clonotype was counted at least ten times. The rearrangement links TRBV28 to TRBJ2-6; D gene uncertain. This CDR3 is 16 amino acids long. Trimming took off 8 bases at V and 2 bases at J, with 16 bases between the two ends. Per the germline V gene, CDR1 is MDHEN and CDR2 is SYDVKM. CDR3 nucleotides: TGTGCCAGCGGTCACCACTCAAGAGCTGGGGCCAACGTCCTGACTTTC. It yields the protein CASGHHSRAGANVLTF.

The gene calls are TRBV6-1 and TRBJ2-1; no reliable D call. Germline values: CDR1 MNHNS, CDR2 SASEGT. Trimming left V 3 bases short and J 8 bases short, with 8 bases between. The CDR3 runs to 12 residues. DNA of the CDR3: TGTGCCAGCAGTGATTCTGAGGATGAGCAGTTCTTC. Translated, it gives CASSDSEDEQFF.

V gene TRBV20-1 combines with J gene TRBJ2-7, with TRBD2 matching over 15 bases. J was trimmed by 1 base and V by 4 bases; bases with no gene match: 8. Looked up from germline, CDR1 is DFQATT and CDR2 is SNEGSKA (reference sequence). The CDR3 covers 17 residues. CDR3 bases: TGCAGTGCTACTGGGACTAGCGGGAGGACTAATTCCTACGAGCAGTACTTC. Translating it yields CSATGTSGRTNSYEQYF.

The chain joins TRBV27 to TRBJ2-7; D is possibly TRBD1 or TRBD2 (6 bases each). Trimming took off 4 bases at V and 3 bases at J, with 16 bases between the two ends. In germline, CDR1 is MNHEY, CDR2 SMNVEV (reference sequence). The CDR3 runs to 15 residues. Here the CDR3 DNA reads TGTGCCAGCAGTTCCATCATCGGGGGCCTCTACGAGCAGTACTTC. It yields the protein CASSSIIGGLYEQYF.

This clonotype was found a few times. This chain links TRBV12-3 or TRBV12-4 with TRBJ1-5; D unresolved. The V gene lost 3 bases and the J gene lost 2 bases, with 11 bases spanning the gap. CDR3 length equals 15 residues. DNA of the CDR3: TGTGCCAGCAGTTTCGTCAACCGCGGCAATCAGCCCCAGCATTTT. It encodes CASSFVNRGNQPQHF.

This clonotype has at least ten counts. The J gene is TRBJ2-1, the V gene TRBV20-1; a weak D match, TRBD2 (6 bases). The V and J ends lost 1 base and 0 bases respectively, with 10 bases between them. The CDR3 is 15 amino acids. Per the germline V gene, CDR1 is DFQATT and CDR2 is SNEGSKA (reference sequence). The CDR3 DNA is TGCAGTGCTAGAGTTCACGGGAGCTCCTACAATGAGCAGTTCTTC. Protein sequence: CSARVHGSSYNEQFF.

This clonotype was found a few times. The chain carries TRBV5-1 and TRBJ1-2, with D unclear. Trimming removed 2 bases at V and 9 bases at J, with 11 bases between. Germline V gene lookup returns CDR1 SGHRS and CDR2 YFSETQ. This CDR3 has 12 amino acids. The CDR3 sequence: CASSFSGWSYTF. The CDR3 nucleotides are TGCGCCAGCAGCTTCTCGGGTTGGAGCTACACCTTC. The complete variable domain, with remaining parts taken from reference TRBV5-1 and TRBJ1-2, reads KAGVTQTPRYLIKTRGQQVTLSCSPISGHRSVSWYQQTPGQGLQFLFEYFSETQRNKGNFPGRFSGRQFSNSRSEMNVSTLELGDSALYLCASSFSGWSYTFGSGTRLTVV.

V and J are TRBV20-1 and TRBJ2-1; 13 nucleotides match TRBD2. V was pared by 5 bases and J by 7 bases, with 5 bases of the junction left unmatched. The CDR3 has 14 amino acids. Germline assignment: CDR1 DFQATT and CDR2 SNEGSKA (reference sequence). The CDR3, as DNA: TGCAGTGCTGGGACTAGCGGGAAGTGGAATGAGCAGTTCTTC. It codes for CSAGTSGKWNEQFF.

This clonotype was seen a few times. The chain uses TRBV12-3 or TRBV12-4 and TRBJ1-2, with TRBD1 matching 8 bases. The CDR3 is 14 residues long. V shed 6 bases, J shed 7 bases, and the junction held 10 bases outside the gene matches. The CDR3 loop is CASSPSPGGFGYTF. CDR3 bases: TGTGCCAGCAGCCCTTCGCCAGGGGGCTTTGGCTACACCTTC.

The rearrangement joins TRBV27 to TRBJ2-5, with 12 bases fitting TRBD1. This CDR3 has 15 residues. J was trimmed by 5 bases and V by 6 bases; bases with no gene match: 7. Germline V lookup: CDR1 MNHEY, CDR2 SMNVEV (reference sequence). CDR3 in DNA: TGTGCCAGCAGCCAGGGACAGGGGGCTTTGGAGACCCAGTACTTC. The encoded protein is CASSQGQGALETQYF.

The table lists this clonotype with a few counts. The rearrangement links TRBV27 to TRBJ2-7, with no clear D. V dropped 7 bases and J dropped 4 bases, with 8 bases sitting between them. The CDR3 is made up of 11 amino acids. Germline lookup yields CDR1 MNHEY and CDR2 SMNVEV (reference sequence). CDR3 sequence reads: CASKRLYEQYF. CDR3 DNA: TGTGCCAGCAAAAGATTGTACGAGCAGTACTTC.

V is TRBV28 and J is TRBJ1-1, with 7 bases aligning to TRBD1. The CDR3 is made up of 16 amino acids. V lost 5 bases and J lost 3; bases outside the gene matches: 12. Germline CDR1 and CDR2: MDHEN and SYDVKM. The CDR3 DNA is TGTGCCAGCAGTACACACGGGACAGTGGGGGACACTGAAGCTTTCTTT. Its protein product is CASSTHGTVGDTEAFF.

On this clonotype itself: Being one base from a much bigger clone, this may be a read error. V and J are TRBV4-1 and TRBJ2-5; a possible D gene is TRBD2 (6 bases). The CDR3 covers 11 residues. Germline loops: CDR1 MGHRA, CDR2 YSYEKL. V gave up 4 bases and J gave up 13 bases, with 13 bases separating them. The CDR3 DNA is TGCGCCAGCAGCCGCGGGGCAGGGTTGTACTTC. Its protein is CASSRGAGLYF.

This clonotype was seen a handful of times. In nucleotides, the CDR3 is TGTGCCAGCAGAGGACAGAACAATCAGCCCCAGCATTTT. It specifies CASRGQNNQPQHF. The chain is built from TRBV6-1 and TRBJ1-5, with D possibly TRBD1 on 6 matching bases. V lost 6 bases, J lost 3 bases, and 9 bases lay in between. Per the germline V gene, CDR1 is MNHNS and CDR2 is SASEGT. The CDR3 covers 13 residues.